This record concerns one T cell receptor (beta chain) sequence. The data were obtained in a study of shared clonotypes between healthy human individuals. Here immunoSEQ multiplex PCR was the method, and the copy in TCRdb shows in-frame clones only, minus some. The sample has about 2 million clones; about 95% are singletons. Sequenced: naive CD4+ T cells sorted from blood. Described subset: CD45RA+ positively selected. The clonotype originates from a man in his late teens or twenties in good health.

The DNA of the CDR3 is TGTGCCAGCAGTGGCCTGTTTGGAAAACTGTTTTTT. Its translation is CASSGLFGKLFF. The V gene is TRBV28, the J gene TRBJ1-4; D remains ambiguous. V gave up 5 bases and J gave up 10 bases, with 11 bases separating them. The germline V gene has CDR1 MDHEN and CDR2 SYDVKM. The CDR3 is 12 amino acids.